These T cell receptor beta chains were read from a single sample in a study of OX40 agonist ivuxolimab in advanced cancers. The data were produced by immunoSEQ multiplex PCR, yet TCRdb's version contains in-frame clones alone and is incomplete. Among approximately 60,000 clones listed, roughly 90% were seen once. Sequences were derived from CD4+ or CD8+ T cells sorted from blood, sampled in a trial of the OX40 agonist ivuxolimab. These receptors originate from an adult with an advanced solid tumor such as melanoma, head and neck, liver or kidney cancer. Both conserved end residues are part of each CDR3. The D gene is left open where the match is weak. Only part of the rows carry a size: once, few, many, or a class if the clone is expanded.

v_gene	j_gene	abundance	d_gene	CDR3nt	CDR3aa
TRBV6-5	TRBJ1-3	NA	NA	TGTGCCAGCTCCCGGGGCTCTGGAAACACCATATATTTT	CASSRGSGNTIYF
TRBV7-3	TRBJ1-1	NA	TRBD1	TGTGCCAGCAGCCTCGGACAGGGGGTCGATGAAGCTTTCTTT	CASSLGQGVDEAFF
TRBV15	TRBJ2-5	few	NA	TGTGCCACCAGCAGTCTGGGGGGTTCAGAGACCCAGTACTTC	CATSSLGGSETQYF
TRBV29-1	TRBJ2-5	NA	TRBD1	TGCAGCGTTGTCACAGGGGGACAAGAGACCCAGTACTTC	CSVVTGGQETQYF
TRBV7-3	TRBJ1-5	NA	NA	TGTGCCAGCAGCTTAAAAAGTTTATCGAGACGGCACCAGCATTTT	CASSLKSLSRRHQHF
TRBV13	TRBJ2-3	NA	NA	TGTGCCAGCAGCTTGGGACTCTCAGGGGCAGATACGCAGTATTTT	CASSLGLSGADTQYF
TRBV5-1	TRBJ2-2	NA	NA	TGCGCCAGCAGCTTGAAATTTACCGGGGAGCTGTTTTTT	CASSLKFTGELFF
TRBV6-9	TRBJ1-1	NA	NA	TGTGCCAGCAGTTATTCACCGGTGAACACTGAAGCTTTCTTT	CASSYSPVNTEAFF
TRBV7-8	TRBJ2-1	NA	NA	TGTGCCAGCAGCTTAGCGGGGACTCACTACAATGAGCAGTTCTTC	CASSLAGTHYNEQFF
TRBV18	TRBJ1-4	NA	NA	TGTGCCAGCTCACCACGGGACGGGAGTAATGAAAAACTGTTTTTT	CASSPRDGSNEKLFF
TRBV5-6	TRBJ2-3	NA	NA	TGTGCCAGCAGCTTTGGATCCGGACTCCAAAATACGCAGTATTTT	CASSFGSGLQNTQYF
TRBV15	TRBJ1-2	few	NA	TGTGCCACCAGCACAGACTCCTTCCGCTACACCTTC	CATSTDSFRYTF
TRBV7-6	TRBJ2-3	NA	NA	TGTGCCAGCAGCTGGCTCGGGCTAGCCTCAGATACGCAGTATTTT	CASSWLGLASDTQYF